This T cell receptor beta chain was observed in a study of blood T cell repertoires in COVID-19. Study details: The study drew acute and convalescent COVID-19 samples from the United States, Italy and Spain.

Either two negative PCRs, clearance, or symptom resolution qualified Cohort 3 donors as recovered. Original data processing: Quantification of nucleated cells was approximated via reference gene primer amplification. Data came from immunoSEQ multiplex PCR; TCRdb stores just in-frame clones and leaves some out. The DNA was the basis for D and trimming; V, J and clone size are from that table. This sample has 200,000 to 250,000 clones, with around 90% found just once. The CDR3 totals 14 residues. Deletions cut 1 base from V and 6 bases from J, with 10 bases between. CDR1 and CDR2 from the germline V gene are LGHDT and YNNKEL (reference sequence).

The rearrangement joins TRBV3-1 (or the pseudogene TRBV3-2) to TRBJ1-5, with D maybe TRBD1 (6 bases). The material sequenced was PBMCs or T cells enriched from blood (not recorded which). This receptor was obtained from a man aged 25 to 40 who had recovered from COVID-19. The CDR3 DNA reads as TGTGCCAGCAGCCAAGGGACAGAGGGTCAGCCCCAGCATTTT. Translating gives CASSQGTEGQPQHF.